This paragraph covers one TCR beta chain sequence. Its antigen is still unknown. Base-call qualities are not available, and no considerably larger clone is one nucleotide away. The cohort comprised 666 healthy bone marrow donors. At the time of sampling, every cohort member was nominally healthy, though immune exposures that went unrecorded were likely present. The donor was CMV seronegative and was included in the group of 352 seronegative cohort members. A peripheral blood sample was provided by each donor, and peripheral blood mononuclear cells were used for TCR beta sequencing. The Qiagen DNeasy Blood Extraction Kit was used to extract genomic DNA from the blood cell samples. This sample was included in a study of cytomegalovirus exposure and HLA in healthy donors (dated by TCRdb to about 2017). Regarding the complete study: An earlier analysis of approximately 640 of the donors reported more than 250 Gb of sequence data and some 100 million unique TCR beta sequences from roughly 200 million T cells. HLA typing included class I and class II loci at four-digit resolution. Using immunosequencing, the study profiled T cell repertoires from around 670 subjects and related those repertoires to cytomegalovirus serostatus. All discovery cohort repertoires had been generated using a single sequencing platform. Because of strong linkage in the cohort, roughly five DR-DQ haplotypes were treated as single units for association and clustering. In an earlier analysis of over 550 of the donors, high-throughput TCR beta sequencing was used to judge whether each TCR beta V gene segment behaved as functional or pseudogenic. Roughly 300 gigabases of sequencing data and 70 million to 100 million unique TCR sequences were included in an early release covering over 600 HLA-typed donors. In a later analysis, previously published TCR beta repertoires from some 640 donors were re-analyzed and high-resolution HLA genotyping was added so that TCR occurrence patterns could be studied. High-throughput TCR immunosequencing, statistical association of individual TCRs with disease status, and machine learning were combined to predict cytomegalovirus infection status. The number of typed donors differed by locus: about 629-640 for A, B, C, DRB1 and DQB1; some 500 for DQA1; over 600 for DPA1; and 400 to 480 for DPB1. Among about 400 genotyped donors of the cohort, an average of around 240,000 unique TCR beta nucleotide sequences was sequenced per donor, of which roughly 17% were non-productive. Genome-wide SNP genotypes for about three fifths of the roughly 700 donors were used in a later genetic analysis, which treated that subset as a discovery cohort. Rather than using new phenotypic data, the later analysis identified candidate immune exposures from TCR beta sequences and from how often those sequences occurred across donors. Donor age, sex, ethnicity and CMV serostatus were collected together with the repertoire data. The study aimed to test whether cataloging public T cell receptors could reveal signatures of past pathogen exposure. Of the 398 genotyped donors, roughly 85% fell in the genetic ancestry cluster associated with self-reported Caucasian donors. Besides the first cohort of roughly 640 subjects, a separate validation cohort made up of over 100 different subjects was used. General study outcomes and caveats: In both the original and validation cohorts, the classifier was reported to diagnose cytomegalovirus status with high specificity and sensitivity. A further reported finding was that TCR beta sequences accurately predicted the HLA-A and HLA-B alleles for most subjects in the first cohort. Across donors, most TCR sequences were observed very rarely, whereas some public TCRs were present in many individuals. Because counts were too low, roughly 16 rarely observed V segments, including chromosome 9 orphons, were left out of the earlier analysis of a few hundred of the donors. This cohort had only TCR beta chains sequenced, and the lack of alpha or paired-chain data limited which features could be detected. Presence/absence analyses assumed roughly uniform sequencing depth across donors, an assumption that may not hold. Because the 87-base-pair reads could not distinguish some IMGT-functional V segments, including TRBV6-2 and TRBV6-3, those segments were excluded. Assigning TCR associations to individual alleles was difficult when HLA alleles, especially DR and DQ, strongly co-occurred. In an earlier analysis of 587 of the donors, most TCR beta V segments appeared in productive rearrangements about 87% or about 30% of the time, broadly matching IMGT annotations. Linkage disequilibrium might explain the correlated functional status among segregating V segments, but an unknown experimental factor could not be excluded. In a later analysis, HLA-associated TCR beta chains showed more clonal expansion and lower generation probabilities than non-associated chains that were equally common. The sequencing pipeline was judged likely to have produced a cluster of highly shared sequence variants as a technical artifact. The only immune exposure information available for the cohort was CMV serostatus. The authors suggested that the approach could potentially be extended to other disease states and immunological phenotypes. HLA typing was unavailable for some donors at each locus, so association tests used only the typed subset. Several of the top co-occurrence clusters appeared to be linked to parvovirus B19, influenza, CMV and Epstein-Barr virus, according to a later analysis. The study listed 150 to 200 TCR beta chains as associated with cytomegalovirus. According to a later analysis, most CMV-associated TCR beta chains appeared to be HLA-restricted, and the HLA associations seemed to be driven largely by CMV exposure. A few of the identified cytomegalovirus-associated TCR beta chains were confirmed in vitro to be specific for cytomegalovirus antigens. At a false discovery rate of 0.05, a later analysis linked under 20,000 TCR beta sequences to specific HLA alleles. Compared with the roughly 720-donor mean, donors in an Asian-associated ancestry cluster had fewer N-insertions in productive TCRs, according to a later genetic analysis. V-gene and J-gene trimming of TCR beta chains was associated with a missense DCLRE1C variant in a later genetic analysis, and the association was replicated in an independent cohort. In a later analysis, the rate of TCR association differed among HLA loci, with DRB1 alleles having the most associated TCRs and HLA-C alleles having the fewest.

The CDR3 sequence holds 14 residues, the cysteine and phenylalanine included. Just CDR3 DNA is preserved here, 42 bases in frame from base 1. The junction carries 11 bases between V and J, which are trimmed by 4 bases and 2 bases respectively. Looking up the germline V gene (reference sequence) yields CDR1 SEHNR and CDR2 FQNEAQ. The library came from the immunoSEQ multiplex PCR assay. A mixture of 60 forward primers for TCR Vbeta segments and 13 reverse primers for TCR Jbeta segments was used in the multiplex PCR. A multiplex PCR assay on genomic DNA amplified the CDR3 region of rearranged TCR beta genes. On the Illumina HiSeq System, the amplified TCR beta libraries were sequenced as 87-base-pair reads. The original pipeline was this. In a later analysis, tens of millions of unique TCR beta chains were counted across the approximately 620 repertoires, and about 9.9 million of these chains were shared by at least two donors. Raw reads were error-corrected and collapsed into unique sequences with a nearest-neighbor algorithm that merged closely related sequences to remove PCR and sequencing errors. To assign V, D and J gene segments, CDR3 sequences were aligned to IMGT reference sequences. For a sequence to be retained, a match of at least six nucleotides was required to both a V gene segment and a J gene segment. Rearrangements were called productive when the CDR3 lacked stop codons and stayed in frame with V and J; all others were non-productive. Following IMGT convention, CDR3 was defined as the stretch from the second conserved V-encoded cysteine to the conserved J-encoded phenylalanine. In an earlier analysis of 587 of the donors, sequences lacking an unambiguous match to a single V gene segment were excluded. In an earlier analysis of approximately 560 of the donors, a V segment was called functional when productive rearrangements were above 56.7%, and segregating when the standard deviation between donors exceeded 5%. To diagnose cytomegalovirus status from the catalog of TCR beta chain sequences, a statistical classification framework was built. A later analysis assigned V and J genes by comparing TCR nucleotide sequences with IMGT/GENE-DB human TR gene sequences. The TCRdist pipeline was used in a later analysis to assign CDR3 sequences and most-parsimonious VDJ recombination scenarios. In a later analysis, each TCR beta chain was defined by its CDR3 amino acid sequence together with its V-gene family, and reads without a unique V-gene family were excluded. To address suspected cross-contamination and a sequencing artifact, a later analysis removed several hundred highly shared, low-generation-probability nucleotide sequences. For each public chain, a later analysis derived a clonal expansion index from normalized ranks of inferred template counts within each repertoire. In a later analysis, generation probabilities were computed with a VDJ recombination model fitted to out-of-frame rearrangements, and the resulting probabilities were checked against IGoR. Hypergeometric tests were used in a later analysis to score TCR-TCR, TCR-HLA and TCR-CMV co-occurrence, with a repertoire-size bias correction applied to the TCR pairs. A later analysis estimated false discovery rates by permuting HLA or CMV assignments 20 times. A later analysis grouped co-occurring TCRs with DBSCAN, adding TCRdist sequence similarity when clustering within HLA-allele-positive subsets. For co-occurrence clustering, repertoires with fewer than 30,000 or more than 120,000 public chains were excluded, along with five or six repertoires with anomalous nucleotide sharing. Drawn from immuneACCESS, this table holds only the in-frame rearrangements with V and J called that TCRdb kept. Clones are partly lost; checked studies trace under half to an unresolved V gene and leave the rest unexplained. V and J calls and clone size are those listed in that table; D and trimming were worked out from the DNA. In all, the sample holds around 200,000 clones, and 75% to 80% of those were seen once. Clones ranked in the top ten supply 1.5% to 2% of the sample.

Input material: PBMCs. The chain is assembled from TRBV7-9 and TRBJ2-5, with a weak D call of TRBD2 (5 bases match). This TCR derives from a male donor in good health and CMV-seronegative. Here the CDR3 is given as CASSSGAGQETQYF. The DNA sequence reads TGTGCCAGCAGCTCGGGTGCGGGTCAAGAGACCCAGTACTTC. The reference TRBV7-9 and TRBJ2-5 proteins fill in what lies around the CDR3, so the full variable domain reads DTGVSQNPRHKITKRGQNVTFRCDPISEHNRLYWYRQTLGQGPEFLTYFQNEAQLEKSRLLSDRFSAERPKGSFSTLEIQRTEQGDSAMYLCASSSGAGQETQYFGPGTRLLVL.